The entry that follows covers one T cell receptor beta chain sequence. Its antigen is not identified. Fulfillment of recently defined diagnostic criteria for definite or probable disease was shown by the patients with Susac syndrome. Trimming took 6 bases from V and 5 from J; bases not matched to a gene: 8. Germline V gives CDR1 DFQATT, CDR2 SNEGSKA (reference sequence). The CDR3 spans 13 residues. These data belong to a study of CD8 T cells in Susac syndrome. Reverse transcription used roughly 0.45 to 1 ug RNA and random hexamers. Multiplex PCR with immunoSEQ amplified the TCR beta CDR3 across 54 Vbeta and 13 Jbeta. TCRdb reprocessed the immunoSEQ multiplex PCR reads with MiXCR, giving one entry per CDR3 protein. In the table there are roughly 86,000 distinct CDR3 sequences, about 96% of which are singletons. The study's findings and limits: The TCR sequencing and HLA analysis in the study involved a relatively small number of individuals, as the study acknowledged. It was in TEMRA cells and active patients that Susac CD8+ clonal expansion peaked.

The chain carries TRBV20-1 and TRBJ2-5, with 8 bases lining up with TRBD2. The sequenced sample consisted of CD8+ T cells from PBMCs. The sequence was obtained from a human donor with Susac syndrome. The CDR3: CSATRLAMETQYF. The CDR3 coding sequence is TGCAGTGCAACCAGACTAGCGATGGAGACCCAGTACTTC.